These 18 T cell receptor beta chains share one sample of origin, sequenced in a study of T-cell reconstitution after alpha-beta-depleted transplantation in children. A library of TCRbeta sequences, prepared with unique molecular identifiers, was generated. A single record per CDR3 protein comes from TCRdb applying MiXCR to the PCR reads. Among 200,000 to 300,000 distinct CDR3 sequences listed, around 12% were seen once. This material consisted of PBMCs from the stem cell graft donor, taken from the stem cell graft. The receptors derive from a human donor who donated a stem cell graft to a child with acute lymphoblastic leukemia.

There are many counts of this clonotype. The chain uses TRBV19 and TRBJ2-2; a possible D gene is TRBD1 (5 bases). The CDR3 is made up of 13 amino acids. V lost 5 bases and J lost 10, with 14 bases in between. Looked up from germline, CDR1 is LNHDA and CDR2 is SQIVND (reference sequence). The CDR3 coding sequence is TGTGCCAGTAGTGCCCAGGGTCTGGAGGAGCTGTTTTTT. Translating it yields CASSAQGLEELFF. Drawing the rest from reference TRBV19 and TRBJ2-2, the complete variable domain is DGGITQSPKYLFRKEGQNVTLSCEQNLNHDAMYWYRQDPGQGLRLIYYSQIVNDFQKGDIAEGYSVSREKKESFPLTVTSAQKNPTAFYLCASSAQGLEELFFGEGSRLTVL.

This clonotype was found many times. The chain employs TRBV10-3 and TRBJ2-3; D tentatively fits TRBD1 or TRBD2 (6 bases each). V lost 5 bases and J lost 3, with 12 bases in between. This CDR3 region has 14 residues. Germline-derived CDR1 and CDR2 are ENHRY and SYGVKD. As DNA, the CDR3 is TGTGCCATCAGTCCACAGGGAGGAACAGATACGCAGTATTTT. It codes for CAISPQGGTDTQYF.

This clonotype was seen repeatedly, ten times or more. V usage is TRBV21-1 and J usage is TRBJ2-2; the D call of TRBD1 is as the table states it, not checked on the DNA. TRBV21-1 is deemed a pseudogene. The length of the CDR3 is 16 residues. CDR3 bases: TGTGCCAGCAGCGGAACCGGGACAGAGAACACCGGGGAGCTGTTTTTT. The encoded protein is CASSGTGTENTGELFF.

The genes are TRBV18 and TRBJ2-7, with 8 bases matching TRBD1. The CDR3 has 16 residues. V shed 3 bases and J 0 bases; nucleotides not matched to a gene: 7. Germline CDR1 is KGHSH and CDR2 is LQKENI. This CDR3 is CASSPSGQGSSYEQYF. The CDR3 DNA reads as TGTGCCAGCTCACCCTCTGGACAGGGAAGCTCCTACGAGCAGTACTTC. Filled out from reference TRBV18 and TRBJ2-7, the complete variable domain reads NAGVMQNPRHLVRRRGQEARLRCSPMKGHSHVYWYRQLPEEGLKFMVYLQKENIIDESGMPKERFSAEFPKEGPSILRIQQVVRGDSAAYFCASSPSGQGSSYEQYFGPGTRLTVT.

The V gene is TRBV6-1, the J gene TRBJ2-3; either TRBD1 or TRBD2 may fit D (7 bases each). The CDR3 consists of 14 residues. Trimming removed 5 bases at V and 4 bases at J, with 13 bases between. Looked up from germline, CDR1 is MNHNS and CDR2 is SASEGT. The DNA for the CDR3 is TGTGCCAGCAGTCTCCAGGGGGGGTCAGATACGCAGTATTTT. It encodes CASSLQGGSDTQYF.

This clonotype occurred many times. This chain connects TRBV6-2 or TRBV6-3 to TRBJ2-5, with TRBD1 as a possible D gene (6 bases). Germline V gene sequence: CDR1 MNHEY, CDR2 SVGEGT. V shed 2 bases and J shed 2 bases, with 12 bases lying between them. The CDR3 is made up of 15 amino acids. The CDR3 sequence is CASSYEGHYQETQYF. DNA for the CDR3: TGTGCCAGCAGTTACGAGGGACACTATCAAGAGACCCAGTACTTC.

The CDR3 spells CASSNRVGQETQYF. CDR3 sequence (DNA): TGTGCCAGCAGTAACAGGGTAGGACAAGAGACCCAGTACTTC. This chain joins TRBV28 and TRBJ2-5; D may be TRBD1 (6 bases). The V end was cut by 5 bases, the J end by 2 bases, with 12 bases between. CDR3 length: 14 amino acids. Germline V gene lookup returns CDR1 MDHEN and CDR2 SYDVKM.

At least ten counts were recorded for this clonotype. The rearrangement uses TRBV7-2 and TRBJ2-5; D perhaps matches TRBD1 (5 bases). Germline V gene lookup returns CDR1 SGHTA and CDR2 FQGNSA. V shed 3 bases and J shed 1 base, with 9 bases lying between them. This CDR3 comprises 14 residues. The CDR3 protein is CASSFQGAQETQYF. DNA of the CDR3: TGTGCCAGCAGCTTCCAGGGCGCCCAAGAGACCCAGTACTTC.

The chain has TRBV7-2 and TRBJ2-7; D could derive from TRBD1 or TRBD2 (5 bases each). This CDR3 region has 13 residues. Trimming shortened V by 5 bases and J by 6 bases, and 14 bases separated the two germline ends. CDR1 and CDR2 (germline): SGHTA, FQGNSA. CDR3 region: CASSLNGGSEQYF. The CDR3 DNA reads as TGTGCCAGCAGCCTCAATGGGGGAAGCGAGCAGTACTTC.

Many counts were recorded for this clonotype. The CDR3 nucleotides are TGTGCCAGAGTATGCCGGGCCCGCGGCGAGCAGTACTTC. Residues: CARVCRARGEQYF. The V call is TRBV27, the J call TRBJ2-7, with D unclear. Trimming left V 9 bases short and J 6 bases short, with 18 bases between. The CDR3 sequence is 13 residues long. Per germline, CDR1 MNHEY and CDR2 SMNVEV (reference sequence).

This clonotype was counted at least ten times. V gene TRBV27 combines with J gene TRBJ1-1, with 7 positions matching TRBD1. Germline V gives CDR1 MNHEY, CDR2 SMNVEV (reference sequence). The CDR3 consists of 15 residues. V lost 5 bases to trimming and J lost 5 bases; unmatched junction nucleotides: 11. CDR3 residues: CASSPGTARGTEAFF. The CDR3 DNA reads TGTGCCAGCAGTCCCGGGACAGCGAGAGGGACTGAAGCTTTCTTT.

There are many counts of this clonotype. The CDR3, as DNA: TGCAGCGTTGAACGTAATGAGCAGTTCTTC. Protein product: CSVERNEQFF. V gene TRBV29-1 combines with J gene TRBJ2-1; D is undetermined. The CDR3 is 10 amino acids. The germline V gene has CDR1 SQVTM and CDR2 ANQGSEA. The V end was cut by 2 bases, the J end by 7 bases, with 3 bases between.

V usage is TRBV7-2 and J usage is TRBJ2-3, with D uncertain. Germline values: CDR1 SGHTA, CDR2 FQGNSA. There are 15 residues in the CDR3. Trimming left V 5 bases short and J 1 base short, with 13 bases between. The CDR3 is CASSPQSKGTDTQYF. In DNA, the CDR3 is TGTGCCAGCAGCCCACAGAGCAAGGGCACAGATACGCAGTATTTT.

This clonotype was found once. A much larger clonotype is one base distant, so this may be a read error. This rearrangement joins TRBV5-1 to TRBJ2-7, with 8 bases lining up with TRBD1. J gave up 11 bases and V 1 base, and 11 bases lay outside the gene matches. The CDR3 consists of 14 residues. Germline lookup yields CDR1 SGHRS and CDR2 YFSETQ. This CDR3 reads CASSLRQGAIAEYF. CDR3 coding DNA: TGCGCCAGCAGCTTGCGTCAGGGGGCGATTGCTGAGTACTTC.

This clonotype was seen repeatedly, ten times or more. This rearrangement joins TRBV21-1 to TRBJ2-7; the table calls TRBD1, which could not be checked here. TRBV21-1 represents a pseudogene. This CDR3 has 15 residues. The CDR3 loop reads CASSKREQGNYEQYF. CDR3 nucleotide sequence: TGTGCCAGCAGCAAAAGGGAGCAGGGGAACTACGAGCAGTACTTC.

This rearrangement joins TRBV7-9 to TRBJ1-6; no reliable D call. The ends were cut back, 0 bases at V and 7 bases at J, with 10 bases in the middle. The germline CDR1 and CDR2 sequences are SEHNR and FQNEAQ (reference sequence). This CDR3 has 15 amino acids. The DNA for the CDR3 is TGTGCCAGCAGCTTAGCGCGGGGATTGAATTCACCCCTCCACTTT. Translated, it gives CASSLARGLNSPLHF. Full variable domain (outside the CDR3, taken from reference TRBV7-9 and TRBJ1-6): DTGVSQNPRHKITKRGQNVTFRCDPISEHNRLYWYRQTLGQGPEFLTYFQNEAQLEKSRLLSDRFSAERPKGSFSTLEIQRTEQGDSAMYLCASSLARGLNSPLHFGNGTRLTVT.

The rearrangement joins TRBV10-3 to TRBJ1-3; a weak D match, TRBD1 (6 bases). The CDR3 runs to 19 residues. Germline V CDR1 and CDR2: ENHRY, SYGVKD. V lost 5 bases, J lost 0 bases, and 23 bases lay in between. CDR3 residues: CAISFVNRAYGFSGNTIYF. For the CDR3, the DNA is TGTGCCATCAGTTTCGTGAACAGGGCATACGGTTTCTCTGGAAACACCATATATTTT.

This clonotype appeared many times. The chain employs TRBV7-2 and TRBJ1-4; D unresolved. The CDR3 totals 13 residues. Germline CDR1 is SGHTA and CDR2 is FQGNSA. The V gene lost 0 bases and the J gene lost 4 bases, with 3 bases spanning the gap. The CDR3 region is CASSLAVNEKLFF. The CDR3 nucleotides are TGTGCCAGCAGCTTAGCCGTTAATGAAAAACTGTTTTTT.